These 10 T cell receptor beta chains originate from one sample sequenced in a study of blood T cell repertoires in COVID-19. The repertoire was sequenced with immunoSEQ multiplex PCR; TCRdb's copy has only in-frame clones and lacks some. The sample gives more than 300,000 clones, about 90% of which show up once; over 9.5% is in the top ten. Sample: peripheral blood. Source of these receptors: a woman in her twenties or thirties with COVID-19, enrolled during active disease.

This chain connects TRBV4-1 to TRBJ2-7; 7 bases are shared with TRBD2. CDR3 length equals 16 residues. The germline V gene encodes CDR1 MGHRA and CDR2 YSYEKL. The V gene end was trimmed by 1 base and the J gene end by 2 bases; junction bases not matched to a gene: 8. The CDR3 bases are TGCGCCAGCAGCCAAGTCGGGTTAGCGGGTGCCTACGAGCAGTACTTC. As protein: CASSQVGLAGAYEQYF.

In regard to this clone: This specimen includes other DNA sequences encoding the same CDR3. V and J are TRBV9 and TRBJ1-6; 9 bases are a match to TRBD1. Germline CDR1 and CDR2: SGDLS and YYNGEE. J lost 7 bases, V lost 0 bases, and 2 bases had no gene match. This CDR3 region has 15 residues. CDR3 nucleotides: TGTGCCAGCAGCGTAGGAGGACAGGGGAATTCACCCCTCCACTTT. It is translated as CASSVGGQGNSPLHF. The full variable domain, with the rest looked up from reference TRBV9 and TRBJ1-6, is DSGVTQTPKHLITATGQRVTLRCSPRSGDLSVYWYQQSLDQGLQFLIQYYNGEERAKGNILERFSAQQFPDLHSELNLSSLELGDSALYFCASSVGGQGNSPLHFGNGTRLTVT.

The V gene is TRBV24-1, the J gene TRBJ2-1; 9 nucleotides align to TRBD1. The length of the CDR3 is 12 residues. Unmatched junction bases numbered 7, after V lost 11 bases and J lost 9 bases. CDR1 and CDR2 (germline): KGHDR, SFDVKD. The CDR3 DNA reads TGTGCCATAGCTACAGGGGGCCGTGAGCAGTTCTTC. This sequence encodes CAIATGGREQFF.

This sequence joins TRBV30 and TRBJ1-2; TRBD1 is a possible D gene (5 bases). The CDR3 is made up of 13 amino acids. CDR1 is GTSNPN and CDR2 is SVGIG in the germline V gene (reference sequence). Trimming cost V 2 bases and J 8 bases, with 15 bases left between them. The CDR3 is CAWSSGQGGGYTF. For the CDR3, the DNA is TGTGCCTGGAGTAGTGGCCAGGGAGGAGGCTACACCTTC.

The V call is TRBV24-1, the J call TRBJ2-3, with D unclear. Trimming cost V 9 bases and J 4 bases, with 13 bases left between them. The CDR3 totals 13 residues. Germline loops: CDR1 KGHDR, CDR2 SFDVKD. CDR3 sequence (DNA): TGTGCCACCGCGCCTGAGTACGCAGATACGCAGTATTTT. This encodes CATAPEYADTQYF.

As DNA, the CDR3 is TGTGCCAGCAGCGTACACGGACTAGCGGGAGGAGGCTTCTTC. Its translation: CASSVHGLAGGGFF. V and J are TRBV7-9 and TRBJ2-1; 14 positions agree with TRBD2. The CDR3 spans 14 residues. Unmatched junction bases numbered 10, after V lost 5 bases and J lost 16 bases. Germline lookup yields CDR1 SEHNR and CDR2 FQNEAQ (reference sequence).

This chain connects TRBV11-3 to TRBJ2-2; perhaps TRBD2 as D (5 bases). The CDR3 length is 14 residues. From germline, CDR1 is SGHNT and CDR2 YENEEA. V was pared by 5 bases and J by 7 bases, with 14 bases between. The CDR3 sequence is CASSPTRSVGELFF. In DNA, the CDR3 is TGTGCCAGCAGCCCAACTAGGTCGGTCGGGGAGCTGTTTTTT.

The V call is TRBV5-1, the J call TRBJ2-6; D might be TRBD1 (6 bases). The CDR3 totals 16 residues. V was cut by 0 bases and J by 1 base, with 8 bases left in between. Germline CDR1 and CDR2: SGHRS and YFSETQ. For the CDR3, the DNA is TGCGCCAGCAGCTTGGGTACAGGGTCTGGGGCCAACGTCCTGACTTTC. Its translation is CASSLGTGSGANVLTF.

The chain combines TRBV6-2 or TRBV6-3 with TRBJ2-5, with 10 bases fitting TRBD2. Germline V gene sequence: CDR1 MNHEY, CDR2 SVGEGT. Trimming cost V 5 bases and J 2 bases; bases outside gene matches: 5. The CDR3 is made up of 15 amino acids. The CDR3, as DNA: TGTGCCAGCAGTCGAAGAGCGGGAGGGCAAGAGACCCAGTACTTC. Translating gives CASSRRAGGQETQYF.

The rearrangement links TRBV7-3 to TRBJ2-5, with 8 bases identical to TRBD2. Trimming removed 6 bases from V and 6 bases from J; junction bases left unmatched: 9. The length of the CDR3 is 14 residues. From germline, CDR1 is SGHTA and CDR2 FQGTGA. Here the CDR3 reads CASSTSGSEKTQYF. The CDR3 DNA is TGTGCCAGCAGTACTAGCGGTTCCGAGAAGACCCAGTACTTC.